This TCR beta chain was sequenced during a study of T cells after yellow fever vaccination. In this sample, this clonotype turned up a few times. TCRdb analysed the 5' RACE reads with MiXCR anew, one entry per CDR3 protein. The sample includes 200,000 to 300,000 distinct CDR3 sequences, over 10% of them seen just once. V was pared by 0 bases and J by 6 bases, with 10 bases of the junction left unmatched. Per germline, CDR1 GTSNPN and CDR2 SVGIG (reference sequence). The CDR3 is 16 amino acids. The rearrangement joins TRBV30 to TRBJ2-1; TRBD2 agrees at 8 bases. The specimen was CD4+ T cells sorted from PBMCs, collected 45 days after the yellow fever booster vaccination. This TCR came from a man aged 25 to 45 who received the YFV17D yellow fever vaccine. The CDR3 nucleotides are TGTGCCTGGAGTGTTCCTCGTCGGGAGGGCCTCAATGAGCAGTTCTTC. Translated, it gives CAWSVPRREGLNEQFF.